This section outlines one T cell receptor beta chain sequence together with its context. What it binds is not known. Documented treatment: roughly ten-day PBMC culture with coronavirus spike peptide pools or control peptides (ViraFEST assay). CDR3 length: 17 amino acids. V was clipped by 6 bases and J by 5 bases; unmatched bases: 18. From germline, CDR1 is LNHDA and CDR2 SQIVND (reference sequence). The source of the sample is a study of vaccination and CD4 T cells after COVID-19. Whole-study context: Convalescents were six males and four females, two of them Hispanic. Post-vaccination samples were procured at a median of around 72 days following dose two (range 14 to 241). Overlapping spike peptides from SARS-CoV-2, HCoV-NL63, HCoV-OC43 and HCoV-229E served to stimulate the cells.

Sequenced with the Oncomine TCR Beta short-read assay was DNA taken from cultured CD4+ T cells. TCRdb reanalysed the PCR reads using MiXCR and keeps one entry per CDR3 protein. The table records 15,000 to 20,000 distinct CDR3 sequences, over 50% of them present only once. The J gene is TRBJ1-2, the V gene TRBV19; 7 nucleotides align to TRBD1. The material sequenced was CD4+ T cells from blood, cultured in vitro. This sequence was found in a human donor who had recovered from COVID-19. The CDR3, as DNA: TGTGCCAGTAGGAAGGGACAGATAGTAACCGATAATTATGGCTACACCTTC. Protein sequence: CASRKGQIVTDNYGYTF.